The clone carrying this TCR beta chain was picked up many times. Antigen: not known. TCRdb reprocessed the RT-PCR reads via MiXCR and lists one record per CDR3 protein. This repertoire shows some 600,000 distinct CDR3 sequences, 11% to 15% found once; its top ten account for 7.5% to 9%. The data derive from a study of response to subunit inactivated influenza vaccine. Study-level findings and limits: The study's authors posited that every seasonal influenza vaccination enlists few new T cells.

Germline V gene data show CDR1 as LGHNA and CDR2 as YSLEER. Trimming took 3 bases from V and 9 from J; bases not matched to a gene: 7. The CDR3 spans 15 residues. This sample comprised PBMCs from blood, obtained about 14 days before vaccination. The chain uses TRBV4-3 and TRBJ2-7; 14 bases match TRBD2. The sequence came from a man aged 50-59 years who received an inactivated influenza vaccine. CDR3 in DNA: TGCGCCAGCAGCCAGGCATTGACTAGCGGGAGGGTGCAGTACTTC. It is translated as CASSQALTSGRVQYF.